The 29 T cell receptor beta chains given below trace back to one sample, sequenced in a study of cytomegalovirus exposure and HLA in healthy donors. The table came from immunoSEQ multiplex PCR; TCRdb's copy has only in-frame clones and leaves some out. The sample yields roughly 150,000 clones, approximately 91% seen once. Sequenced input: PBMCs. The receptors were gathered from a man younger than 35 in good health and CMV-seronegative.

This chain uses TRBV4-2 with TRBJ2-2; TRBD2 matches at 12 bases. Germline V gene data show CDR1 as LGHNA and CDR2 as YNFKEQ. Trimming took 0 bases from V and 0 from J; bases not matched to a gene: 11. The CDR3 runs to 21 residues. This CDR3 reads CASSQDLIGLAGGTNTGELFF. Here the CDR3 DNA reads TGTGCCAGCAGCCAAGATCTCATCGGGCTAGCGGGGGGGACGAACACCGGGGAGCTGTTTTTT.

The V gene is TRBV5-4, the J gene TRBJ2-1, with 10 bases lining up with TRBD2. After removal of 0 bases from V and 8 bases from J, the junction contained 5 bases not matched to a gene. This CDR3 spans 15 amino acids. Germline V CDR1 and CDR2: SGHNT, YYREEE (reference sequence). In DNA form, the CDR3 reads TGTGCCAGCAGCTTGGCGGGTAGCGGGAGGTATGAGCAGTTCTTC. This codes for CASSLAGSGRYEQFF.

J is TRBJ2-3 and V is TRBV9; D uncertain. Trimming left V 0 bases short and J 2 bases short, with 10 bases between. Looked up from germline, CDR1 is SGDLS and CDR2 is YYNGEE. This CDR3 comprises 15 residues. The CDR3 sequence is CASSVGLGLTDTQYF. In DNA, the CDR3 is TGTGCCAGCAGCGTAGGGTTGGGCCTCACAGATACGCAGTATTTT.

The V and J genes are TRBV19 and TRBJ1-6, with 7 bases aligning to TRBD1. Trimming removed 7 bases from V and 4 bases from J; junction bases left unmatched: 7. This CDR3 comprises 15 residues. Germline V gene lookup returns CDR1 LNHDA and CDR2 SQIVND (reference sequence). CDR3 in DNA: TGTGCCAGTACTCTCCGGGACAGATATAATTCACCCCTCCACTTT. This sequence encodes CASTLRDRYNSPLHF.

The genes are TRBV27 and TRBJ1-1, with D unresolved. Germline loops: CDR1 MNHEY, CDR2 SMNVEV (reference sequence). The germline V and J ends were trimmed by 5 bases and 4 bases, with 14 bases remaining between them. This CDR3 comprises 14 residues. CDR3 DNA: TGTGCCAGCAGTCTTGGGTGGGAGTCCACTGAAGCTTTCTTT. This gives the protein CASSLGWESTEAFF.

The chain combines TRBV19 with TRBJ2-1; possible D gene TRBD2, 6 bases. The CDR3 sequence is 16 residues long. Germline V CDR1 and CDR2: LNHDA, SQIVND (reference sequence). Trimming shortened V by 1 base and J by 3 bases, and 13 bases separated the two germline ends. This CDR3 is CASSIVPAGYYNEQFF. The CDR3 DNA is TGTGCCAGTAGTATAGTACCAGCGGGCTACTACAATGAGCAGTTCTTC.

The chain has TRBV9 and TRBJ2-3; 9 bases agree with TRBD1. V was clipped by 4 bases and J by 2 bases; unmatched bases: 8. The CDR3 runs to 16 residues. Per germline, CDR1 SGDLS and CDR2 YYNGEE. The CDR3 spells CASSPSTGGPTDTQYF. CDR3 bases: TGTGCCAGCAGCCCATCGACAGGGGGGCCCACAGATACGCAGTATTTT.

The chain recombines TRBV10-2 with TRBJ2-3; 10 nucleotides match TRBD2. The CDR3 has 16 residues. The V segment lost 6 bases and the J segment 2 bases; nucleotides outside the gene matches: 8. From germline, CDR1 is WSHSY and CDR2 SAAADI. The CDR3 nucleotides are TGCGCCAGCAGCCTCTTAGCGGGGGGCCTCACAGATACGCAGTATTTT. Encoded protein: CASSLLAGGLTDTQYF.

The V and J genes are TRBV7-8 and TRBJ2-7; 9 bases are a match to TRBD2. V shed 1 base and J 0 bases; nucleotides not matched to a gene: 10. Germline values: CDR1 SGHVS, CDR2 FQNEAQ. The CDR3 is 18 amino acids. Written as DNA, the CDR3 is TGTGCCAGCAGCTTAGGACCGCACACTAGCGGGCTCTCCTACGAGCAGTACTTC. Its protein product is CASSLGPHTSGLSYEQYF.

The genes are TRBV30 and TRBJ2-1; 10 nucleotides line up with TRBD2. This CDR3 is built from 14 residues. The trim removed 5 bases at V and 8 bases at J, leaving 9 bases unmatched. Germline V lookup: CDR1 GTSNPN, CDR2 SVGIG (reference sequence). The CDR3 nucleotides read TGTGCCTGGTCTCTGAGCGGGGGGGCCGATGAGCAGTTCTTC. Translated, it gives CAWSLSGGADEQFF. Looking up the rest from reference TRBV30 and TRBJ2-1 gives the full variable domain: SQTIHQWPATLVQPVGSPLSLECTVEGTSNPNLYWYRQAAGRGLQLLFYSVGIGQISSEVPQNLSASRPQDRQFILSSKKLLLSDSGFYLCAWSLSGGADEQFFGPGTRLTVL.

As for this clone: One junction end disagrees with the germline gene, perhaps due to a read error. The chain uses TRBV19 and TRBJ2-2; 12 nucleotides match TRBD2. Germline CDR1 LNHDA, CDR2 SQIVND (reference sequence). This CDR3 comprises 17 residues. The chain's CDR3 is CASNPMTSGRYTEELFF. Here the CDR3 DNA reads TGTGCCAGTAACCCAATGACTAGCGGGAGATACACCGAGGAGCTGTTTTTT.

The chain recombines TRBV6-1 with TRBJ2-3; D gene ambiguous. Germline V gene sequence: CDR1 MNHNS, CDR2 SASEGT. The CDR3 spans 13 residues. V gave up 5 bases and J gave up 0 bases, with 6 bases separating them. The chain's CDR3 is CASSQISTDTQYF. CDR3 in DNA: TGTGCCAGCAGTCAGATTAGCACAGATACGCAGTATTTT.

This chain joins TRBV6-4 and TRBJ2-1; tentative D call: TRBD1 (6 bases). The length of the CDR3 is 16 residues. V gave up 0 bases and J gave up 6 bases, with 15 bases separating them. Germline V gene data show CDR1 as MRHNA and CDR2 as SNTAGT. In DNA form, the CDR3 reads TGTGCCAGCAGTGACTCTATAGGGGGAAGATCCAATGAGCAGTTCTTC. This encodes CASSDSIGGRSNEQFF.

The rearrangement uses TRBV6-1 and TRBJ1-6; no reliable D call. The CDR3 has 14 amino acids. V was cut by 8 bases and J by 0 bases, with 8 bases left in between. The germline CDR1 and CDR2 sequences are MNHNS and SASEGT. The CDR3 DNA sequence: TGTGCCAGCCTAGGGAGCTCCTATAATTCACCCCTCCACTTT. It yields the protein CASLGSSYNSPLHF.

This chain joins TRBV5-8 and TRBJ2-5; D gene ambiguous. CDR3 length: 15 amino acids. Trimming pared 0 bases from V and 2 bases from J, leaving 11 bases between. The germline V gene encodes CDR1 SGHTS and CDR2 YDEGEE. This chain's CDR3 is CASSLGPPPQETQYF. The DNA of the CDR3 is TGTGCCAGCAGCTTGGGGCCGCCCCCGCAAGAGACCCAGTACTTC.

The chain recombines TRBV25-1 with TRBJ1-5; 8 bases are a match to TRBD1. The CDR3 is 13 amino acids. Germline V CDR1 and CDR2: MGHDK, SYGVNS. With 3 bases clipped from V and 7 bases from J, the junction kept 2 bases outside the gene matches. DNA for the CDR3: TGTGCCAGCAGTGAGGACAGGGACCAGCCCCAGCATTTT. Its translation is CASSEDRDQPQHF.

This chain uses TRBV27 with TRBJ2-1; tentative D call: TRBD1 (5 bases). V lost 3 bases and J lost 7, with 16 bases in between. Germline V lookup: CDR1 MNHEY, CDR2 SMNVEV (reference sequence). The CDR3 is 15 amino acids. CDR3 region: CASSFVAASGNEQFF. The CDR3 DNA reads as TGTGCCAGCAGTTTCGTTGCGGCCTCAGGGAATGAGCAGTTCTTC.

The CDR3 here is CASSDGTLVSTDTQYF. CDR3 in DNA: TGTGCCAGCAGTGATGGCACCCTAGTGAGCACAGATACGCAGTATTTT. The V call is TRBV2, the J call TRBJ2-3; D is uncertain. V was cut by 3 bases and J by 0 bases, with 13 bases left in between. CDR1 SNHLY and CDR2 FYNNEI come from the germline V gene. The CDR3 has 16 amino acids.

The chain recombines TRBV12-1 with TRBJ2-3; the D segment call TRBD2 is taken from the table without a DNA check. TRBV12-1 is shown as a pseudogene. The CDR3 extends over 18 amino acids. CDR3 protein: CASSFVRNGLAVTDTQYF. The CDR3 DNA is TGTGCCAGCAGCTTTGTCCGGAACGGACTAGCGGTAACAGATACGCAGTATTTT.

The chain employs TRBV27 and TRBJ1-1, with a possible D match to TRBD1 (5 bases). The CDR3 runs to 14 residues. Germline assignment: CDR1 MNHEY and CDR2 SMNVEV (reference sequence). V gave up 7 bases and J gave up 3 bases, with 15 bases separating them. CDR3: CASTRGPGDTEAFF. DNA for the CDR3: TGTGCCAGCACCCGGGGACCGGGAGACACTGAAGCTTTCTTT.

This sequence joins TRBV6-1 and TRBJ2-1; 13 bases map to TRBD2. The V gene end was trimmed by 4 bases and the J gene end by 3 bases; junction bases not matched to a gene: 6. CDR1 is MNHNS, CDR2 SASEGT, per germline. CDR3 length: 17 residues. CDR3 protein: CASSGGTSGTRYNEQFF. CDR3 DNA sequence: TGTGCCAGCAGTGGAGGGACTAGCGGGACCCGCTACAATGAGCAGTTCTTC.

This CDR3 is CASSLDGTPRAEAFF. Here the CDR3 DNA reads TGTGCCAGCAGCTTAGACGGGACACCTAGGGCTGAAGCTTTCTTT. The chain has TRBV7-9 and TRBJ1-1, with TRBD1 as a possible D gene (6 bases). The CDR3 has 15 amino acids. Per the germline V gene, CDR1 is SEHNR and CDR2 is FQNEAQ (reference sequence). V was trimmed by 1 base and J by 6 bases, leaving 15 bases between them.

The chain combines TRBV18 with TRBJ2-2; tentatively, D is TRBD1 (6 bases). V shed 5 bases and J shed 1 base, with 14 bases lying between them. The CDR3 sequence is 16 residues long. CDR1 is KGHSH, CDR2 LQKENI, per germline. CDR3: CASSTSQQGNTGELFF. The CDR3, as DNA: TGTGCCAGCTCAACGTCACAACAGGGGAACACCGGGGAGCTGTTTTTT.

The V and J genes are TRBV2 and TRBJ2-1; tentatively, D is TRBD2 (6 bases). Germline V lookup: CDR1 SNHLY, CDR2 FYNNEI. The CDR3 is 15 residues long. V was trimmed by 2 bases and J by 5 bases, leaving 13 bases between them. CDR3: CASSEYLPGDNEQFF. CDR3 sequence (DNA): TGTGCCAGCAGTGAATATCTTCCGGGAGACAATGAGCAGTTCTTC.

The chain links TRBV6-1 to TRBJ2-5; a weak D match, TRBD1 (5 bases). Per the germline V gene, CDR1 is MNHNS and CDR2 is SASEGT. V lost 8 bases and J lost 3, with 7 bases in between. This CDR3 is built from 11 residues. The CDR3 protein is CASGREETQYF. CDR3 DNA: TGTGCCAGCGGCAGGGAAGAGACCCAGTACTTC.

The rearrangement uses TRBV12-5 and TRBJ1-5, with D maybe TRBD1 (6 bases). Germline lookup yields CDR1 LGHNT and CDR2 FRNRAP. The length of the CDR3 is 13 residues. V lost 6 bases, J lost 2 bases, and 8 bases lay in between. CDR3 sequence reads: CASGSGGNQPQHF. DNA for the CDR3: TGTGCTAGTGGGTCAGGGGGCAATCAGCCCCAGCATTTT.

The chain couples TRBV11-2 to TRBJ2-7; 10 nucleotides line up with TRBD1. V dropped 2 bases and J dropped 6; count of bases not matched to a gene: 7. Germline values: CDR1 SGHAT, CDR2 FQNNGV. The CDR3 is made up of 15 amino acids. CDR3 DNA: TGTGCCAGCAGCTTAAGCCACTGGACAGGGGGCGAGCAGTACGTC. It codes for CASSLSHWTGGEQYV.

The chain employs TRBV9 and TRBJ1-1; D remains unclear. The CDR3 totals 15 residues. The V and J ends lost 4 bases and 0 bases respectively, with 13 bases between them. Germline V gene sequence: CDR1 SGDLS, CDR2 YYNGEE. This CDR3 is CASSPTGRLNTEAFF. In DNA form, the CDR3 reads TGTGCCAGCAGCCCCACCGGGAGATTGAACACTGAAGCTTTCTTT.

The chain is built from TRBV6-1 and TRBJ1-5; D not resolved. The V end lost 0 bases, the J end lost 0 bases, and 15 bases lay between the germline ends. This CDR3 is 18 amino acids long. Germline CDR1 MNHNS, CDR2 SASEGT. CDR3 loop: CASSEALTTPGSNQPQHF. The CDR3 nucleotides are TGTGCCAGCAGTGAAGCGCTTACGACACCTGGTAGCAATCAGCCCCAGCATTTT.